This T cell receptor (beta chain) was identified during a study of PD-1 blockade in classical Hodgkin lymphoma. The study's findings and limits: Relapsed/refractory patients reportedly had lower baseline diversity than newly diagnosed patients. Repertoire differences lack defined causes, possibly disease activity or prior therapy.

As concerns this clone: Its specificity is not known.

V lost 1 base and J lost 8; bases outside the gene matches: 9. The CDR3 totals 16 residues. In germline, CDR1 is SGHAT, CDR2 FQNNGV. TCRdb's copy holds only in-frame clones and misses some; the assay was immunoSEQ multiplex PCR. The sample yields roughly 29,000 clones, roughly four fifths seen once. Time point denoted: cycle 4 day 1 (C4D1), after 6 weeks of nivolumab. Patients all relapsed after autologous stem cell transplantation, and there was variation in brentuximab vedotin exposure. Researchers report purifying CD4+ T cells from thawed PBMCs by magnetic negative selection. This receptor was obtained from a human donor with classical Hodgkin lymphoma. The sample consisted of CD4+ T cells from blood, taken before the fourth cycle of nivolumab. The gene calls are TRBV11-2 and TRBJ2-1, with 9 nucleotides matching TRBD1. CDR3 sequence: CASSLAPRRTGDEQFF. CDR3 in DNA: TGTGCCAGCAGCTTAGCCCCTCGCAGGACAGGGGATGAGCAGTTCTTC.